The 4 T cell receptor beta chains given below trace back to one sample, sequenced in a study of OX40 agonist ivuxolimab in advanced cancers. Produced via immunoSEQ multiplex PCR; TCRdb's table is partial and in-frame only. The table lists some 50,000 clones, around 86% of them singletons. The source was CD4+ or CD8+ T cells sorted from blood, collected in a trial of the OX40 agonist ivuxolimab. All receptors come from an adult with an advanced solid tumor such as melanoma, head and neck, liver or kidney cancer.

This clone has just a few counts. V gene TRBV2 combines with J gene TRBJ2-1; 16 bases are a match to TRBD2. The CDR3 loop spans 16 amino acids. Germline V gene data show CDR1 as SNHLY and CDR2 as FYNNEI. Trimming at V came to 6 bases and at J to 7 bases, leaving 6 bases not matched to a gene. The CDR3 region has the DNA TGTGCCAGCAGATCGGGACTAGCGGGAGGGCGGAATGAGCAGTTCTTC. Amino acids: CASRSGLAGGRNEQFF.

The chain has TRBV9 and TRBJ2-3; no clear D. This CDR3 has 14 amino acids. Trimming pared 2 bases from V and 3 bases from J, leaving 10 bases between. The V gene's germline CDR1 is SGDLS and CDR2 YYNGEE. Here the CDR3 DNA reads TGTGCCAGCAGCGTGGGCTTTACGACAGATACGCAGTATTTT. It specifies CASSVGFTTDTQYF.

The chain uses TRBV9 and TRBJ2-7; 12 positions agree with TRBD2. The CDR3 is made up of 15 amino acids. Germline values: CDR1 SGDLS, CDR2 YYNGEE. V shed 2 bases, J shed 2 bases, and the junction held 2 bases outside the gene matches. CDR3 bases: TGTGCCAGCAGCGTCGCTAGCGGGAGGGCCTACGAGCAGTACTTC. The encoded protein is CASSVASGRAYEQYF. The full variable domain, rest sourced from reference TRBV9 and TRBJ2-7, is DSGVTQTPKHLITATGQRVTLRCSPRSGDLSVYWYQQSLDQGLQFLIQYYNGEERAKGNILERFSAQQFPDLHSELNLSSLELGDSALYFCASSVASGRAYEQYFGPGTRLTVT.

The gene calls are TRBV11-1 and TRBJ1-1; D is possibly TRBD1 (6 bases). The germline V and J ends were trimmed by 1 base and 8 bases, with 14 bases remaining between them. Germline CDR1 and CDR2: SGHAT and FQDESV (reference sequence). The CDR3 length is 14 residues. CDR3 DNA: TGTGCCAGCAGCTTAGTATCGACAGGCGCCGAAGCTTTCTTT. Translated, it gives CASSLVSTGAEAFF. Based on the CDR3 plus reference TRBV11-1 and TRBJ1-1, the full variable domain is EAEVAQSPRYKITEKSQAVAFWCDPISGHATLYWYRQILGQGPELLVQFQDESVVDDSQLPKDRFSAERLKGVDSTLKIQPAELGDSAMYLCASSLVSTGAEAFFGQGTRLTVV.